This TCR beta chain was captured by sequencing in a study of control samples from healthy donors and cancer patients. Method: immunoSEQ multiplex PCR; TCRdb's copy keeps in-frame clones and lacks some. The sample carries about 68,000 clones, about 83% recorded once. In germline, CDR1 is LNHNV, CDR2 YYDKDF (reference sequence). This CDR3 has 15 residues. Trimming took 4 bases from V and 6 from J, leaving 16 bases between them. The rearrangement joins TRBV15 to TRBJ2-1; D is perhaps TRBD2 (5 bases). The specimen was blood. The sequence was collected from a man in his 60s in good health. The DNA for the CDR3 is TGTGCCACCAGCATAGACAATGAGGGATCCAATGAGCAGTTCTTC. This codes for CATSIDNEGSNEQFF.